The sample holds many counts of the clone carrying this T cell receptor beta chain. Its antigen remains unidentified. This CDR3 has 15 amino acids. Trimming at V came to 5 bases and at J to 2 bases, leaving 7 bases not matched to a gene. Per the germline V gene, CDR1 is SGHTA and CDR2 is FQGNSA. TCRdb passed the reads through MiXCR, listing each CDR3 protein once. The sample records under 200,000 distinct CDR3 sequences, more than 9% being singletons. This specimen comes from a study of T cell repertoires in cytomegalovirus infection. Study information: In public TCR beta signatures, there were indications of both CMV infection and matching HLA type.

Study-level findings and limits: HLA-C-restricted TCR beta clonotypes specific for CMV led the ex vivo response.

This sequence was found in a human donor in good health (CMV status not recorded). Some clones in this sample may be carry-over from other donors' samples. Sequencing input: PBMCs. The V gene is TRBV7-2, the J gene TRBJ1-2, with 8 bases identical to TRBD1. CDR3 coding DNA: TGTGCCAGCAGCCCCCGACAGGGGTTAAACTATGGCTACACCTTC. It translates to CASSPRQGLNYGYTF.